Included here is one T cell receptor (beta chain) sequence, with context. This clonotype was seen a few times. This receptor's antigen is unknown. No much larger clone is present one base from it, and per-base qualities are unavailable. The data are from a study of T-cell memory formation after mild COVID-19 (dated by TCRdb to about 2021). Regarding the study in general: Most TCR sequence clusters were specific to one of the two donors. In a couple of donors, T-cell clones that expanded and contracted after mild COVID-19 were followed by sequencing TCRalpha and TCRbeta repertoires longitudinally. Two young, previously healthy adult volunteers, one female and one male, were included in the cohort. What the work shows at the level of the full study, not this receptor alone: Some responding clones were detected in pre-infection memory, which suggested that pre-existing cross-reactive memory T cells had joined the SARS-CoV-2 response. From day 15 to 85, contracting clones showed balanced CD4/CD8 phenotypes, whereas a second wave of clones that expanded from day 15 to 37 leaned towards CD4+. SARS-CoV-2 specificity of the second-wave clones peaking on day 37 was not confirmed. Only a couple of mild cases were covered by the study, and larger cohorts that include severe cases with pre-infection samples were considered necessary. Contracting CD4+ clones turned up mainly in the CM and EM memory subsets, whereas EMRA was where CD8+ clones were enriched.

Ficoll-Paque density gradient centrifugation was used to isolate PBMCs. The germline V gene (reference sequence) supplies CDR1 GTSNPN and CDR2 SVGIG. The CDR3 has 13 amino acids, counting the end cysteine and phenylalanine. The entry retains the CDR3 DNA only, 39 bases that are in frame from base 1. Trimming at the junction amounts to 3 bases on V and 10 bases on J, and the germline ends lie 13 bases apart. Sequencing was performed on an Illumina NovaSeq 6000. cDNA libraries for TCRalpha and TCRbeta were prepared by 5'RACE using constant-segment primers, with sample barcodes and unique molecular identifiers added. Trizol reagent was used to extract RNA from every sample. The libraries were amplified in two PCR steps, and the second step added a second sample barcode and Illumina TruSeq adapters. Sequencing of the libraries was done on an Illumina NovaSeq, producing 2 x 150 bp paired-end reads. Per the source publication's procedure: With migec v1.2.7, reads were demultiplexed and then collapsed into UMI-guided consensus sequences. Using mixcr v2.1.11, UMI consensuses were aligned to TRA and TRB V and J templates and then assembled into clonotypes. Clonotypes were classified as expanded or contracted when called significant by both edgeR and NoisET, with noise models trained on biological replicates. edgeR calls used a false discovery rate-adjusted p below 0.01 and a log2 fold-change threshold of 1. As an exploratory analysis of dynamics, PCA with hierarchical clustering was applied to max-normalized trajectories of the 1000 most abundant clonotypes. The CD4 or CD8 phenotype of responding clones was assigned using the separately sequenced CD4+ and CD8+ repertoires. TCRdb took the public reads, trimmed them with fastp at Q25, ran MiXCR for clone calling and kept in-frame beta chains. Every distinct CDR3 protein forms one entry, paired with its most common genes and DNA. These V and J calls originate from TCRdb's pipeline instead of the authors' own analysis. This sample gives some 490,000 distinct CDR3 sequences in total; roughly 20% of them show up just once. Around an eighth of the sample comes from the top ten.

This chain is built from TRBV30 and TRBJ1-6; TRBD1 is perhaps the D gene, given 6 matching bases. The source material was PBMCs or a T cell subset sorted from them (not recorded which). The source is an adult woman who had mild COVID-19 (a few samples of this study predate the infection). The sample titles of this study are shuffled in the database, so cell type and time point are left out; the donor was told from shared clones. The CDR3 region: CAWRNSGESPLHF. The nucleotides read TGTGCCTGGAGGAATTCAGGGGAATCACCCCTCCACTTT.